What follows are 5 T cell receptor beta chains derived from one specimen sequenced in a study of T cells in Graves' hyperthyroidism and ophthalmopathy. Researchers took RNA transcripts and amplified the TCR beta CDR3 regions from them. The HTBI primer set was used in a first-round RT-PCR of the TCR CDR3. Each CDR3 protein gets one entry after TCRdb re-called the multiplex PCR reads with MiXCR. The sample shows 450,000 to 600,000 distinct CDR3 sequences, around 15% of them seen only once. The sample was blood. The receptors were sampled from a woman between 40 and 55 years old with Graves' hyperthyroidism.

This clonotype has at least ten counts. The rearrangement uses TRBV10-3 and TRBJ2-1; no definite D call. V dropped 3 bases and J dropped 8 bases, with 8 bases sitting between them. CDR3 length: 12 amino acids. Germline loops: CDR1 ENHRY, CDR2 SYGVKD. The CDR3 coding sequence is TGTGCCATCAGTGAAGGTATTCATGAGCAGTTCTTC. It is translated as CAISEGIHEQFF.

This clonotype was seen many times. The chain recombines TRBV2 with TRBJ1-5; maybe TRBD1 (5 bases). The germline V gene has CDR1 SNHLY and CDR2 FYNNEI. The CDR3 sequence is 17 residues long. The germline V and J ends were trimmed by 7 bases and 5 bases, with 24 bases remaining between them. DNA for the CDR3: TGTGCCAGCACCCCTAGACCTAGGATAAGGGGCGATCAGCCCCAGCATTTT. As protein: CASTPRPRIRGDQPQHF. The full variable domain, rest sourced from reference TRBV2 and TRBJ1-5, is EPEVTQTPSHQVTQMGQEVILRCVPISNHLYFYWYRQILGQKVEFLVSFYNNEISEKSEIFDDQFSVERPDGSNFTLKIRSTKLEDSAMYFCASTPRPRIRGDQPQHFGDGTRLSIL.

This clonotype was seen only a few times. CDR3 residues: CASSVGADSTDTQYF. The CDR3 region has the DNA TGTGCCAGCAGCGTAGGGGCAGACAGCACAGATACGCAGTATTTT. This rearrangement joins TRBV9 to TRBJ2-3, with D hard to call. CDR3 size: 15 residues. The ends were cut back, 0 bases at V and 0 bases at J, with 8 bases in the middle. Germline V gene lookup returns CDR1 SGDLS and CDR2 YYNGEE.

This clonotype was seen many times. The chain joins TRBV20-1 to TRBJ2-1; 10 nucleotides line up with TRBD2. V shed 3 bases and J 9 bases; nucleotides not matched to a gene: 11. The CDR3 has 15 amino acids. Germline V gene data show CDR1 as DFQATT and CDR2 as SNEGSKA (reference sequence). This chain's CDR3 is CSARALAGVYGEQFF. DNA for the CDR3: TGCAGTGCTAGGGCCCTAGCGGGAGTTTATGGTGAGCAGTTCTTC.

This clonotype was picked up a small number of times. CDR3: CATSDRGAGLGYTF. The CDR3 DNA follows: TGTGCCACCAGTGACCGTGGCGCGGGTCTGGGCTACACCTTC. The V gene is TRBV24-1, the J gene TRBJ1-2; no reliable D call. This CDR3 spans 14 amino acids. Trimming pared 4 bases from V and 8 bases from J, leaving 16 bases between. Germline-derived CDR1 and CDR2 are KGHDR and SFDVKD.